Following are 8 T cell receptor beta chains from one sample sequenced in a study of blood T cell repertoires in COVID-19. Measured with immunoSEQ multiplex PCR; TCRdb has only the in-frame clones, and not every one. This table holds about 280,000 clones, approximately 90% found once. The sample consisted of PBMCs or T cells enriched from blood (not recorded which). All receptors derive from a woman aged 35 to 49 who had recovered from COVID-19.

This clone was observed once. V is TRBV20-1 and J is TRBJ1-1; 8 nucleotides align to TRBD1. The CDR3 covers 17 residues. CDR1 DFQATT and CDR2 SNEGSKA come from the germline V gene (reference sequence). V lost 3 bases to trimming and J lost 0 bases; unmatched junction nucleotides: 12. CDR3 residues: CSASYRGTGGMNTEAFF. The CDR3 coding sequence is TGCAGTGCTAGTTATCGGGGGACAGGAGGAATGAACACTGAAGCTTTCTTT.

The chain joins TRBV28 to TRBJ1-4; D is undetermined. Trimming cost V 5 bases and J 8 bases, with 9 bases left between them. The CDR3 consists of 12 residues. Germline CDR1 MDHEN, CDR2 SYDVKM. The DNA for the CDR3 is TGTGCCAGCAGTGAGACGGGGGAAAAACTGTTTTTT. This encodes CASSETGEKLFF.

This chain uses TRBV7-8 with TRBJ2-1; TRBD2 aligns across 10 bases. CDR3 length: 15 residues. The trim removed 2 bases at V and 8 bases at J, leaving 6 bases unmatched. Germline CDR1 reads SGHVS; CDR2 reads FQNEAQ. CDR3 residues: CASSLRVLAGDEQFF. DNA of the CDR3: TGTGCCAGCAGCTTACGTGTGCTAGCGGGAGATGAGCAGTTCTTC.

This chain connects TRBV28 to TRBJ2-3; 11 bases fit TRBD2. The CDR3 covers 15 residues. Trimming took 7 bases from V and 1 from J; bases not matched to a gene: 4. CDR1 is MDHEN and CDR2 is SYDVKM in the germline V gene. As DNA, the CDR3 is TGTGCCAGCATTCCGGGACTAGCGGGCACAGATACGCAGTATTTT. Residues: CASIPGLAGTDTQYF. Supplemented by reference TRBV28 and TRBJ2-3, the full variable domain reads DVKVTQSSRYLVKRTGEKVFLECVQDMDHENMFWYRQDPGLGLRLIYFSYDVKMKEKGDIPEGYSVSREKKERFSLILESASTNQTSMYLCASIPGLAGTDTQYFGPGTRLTVL.

The CDR3 DNA is TGTGCCAGTAGTATAACGGTTACGAACACCGGGGAGCTGTTTTTT. It encodes CASSITVTNTGELFF. The chain joins TRBV19 to TRBJ2-2; D remains unclear. Per the germline V gene, CDR1 is LNHDA and CDR2 is SQIVND (reference sequence). Trimming pared 2 bases from V and 0 bases from J, leaving 7 bases between. The CDR3 is 15 residues long.

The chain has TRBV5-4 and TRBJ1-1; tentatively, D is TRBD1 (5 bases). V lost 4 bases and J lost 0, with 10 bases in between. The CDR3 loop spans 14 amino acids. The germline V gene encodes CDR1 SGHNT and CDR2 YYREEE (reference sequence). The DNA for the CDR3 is TGTGCCAGCAGCCTTGACAGTTTGAACACTGAAGCTTTCTTT. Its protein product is CASSLDSLNTEAFF.

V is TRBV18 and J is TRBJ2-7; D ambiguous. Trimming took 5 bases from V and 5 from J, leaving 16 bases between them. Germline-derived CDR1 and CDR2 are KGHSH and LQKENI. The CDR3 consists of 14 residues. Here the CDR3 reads CASSFTSPEDEQYF. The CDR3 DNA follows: TGTGCCAGCTCATTCACATCGCCCGAGGACGAGCAGTACTTC.

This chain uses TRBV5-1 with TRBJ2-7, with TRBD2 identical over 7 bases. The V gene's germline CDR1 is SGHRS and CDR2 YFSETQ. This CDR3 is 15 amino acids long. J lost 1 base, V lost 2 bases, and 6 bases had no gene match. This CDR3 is CASSLEPAGSYEQYF. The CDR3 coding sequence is TGCGCCAGCAGCTTAGAGCCAGCGGGATCCTACGAGCAGTACTTC.